This T cell receptor (beta chain) was captured in a study of blood T cell repertoires in COVID-19. Study context: In each case, the material was cDNA or gDNA derived from T cells, B-cell-depleted T cells, or PBMCs.

In the source study's methods: Reference gene primer amplification gave estimated nucleated cell counts. This table comes from immunoSEQ multiplex PCR, and its TCRdb copy is limited to in-frame clones, with some not included. V, J and clone size reflect that table, while D and trimming were determined from the DNA. The data show around 160,000 clones, approximately 95% seen once. Sequenced material: peripheral blood. This receptor was obtained from a woman in her sixties with COVID-19, enrolled during active disease.

The CDR3 region is CASSLTVNYGYTF. CDR3 sequence (DNA): TGTGCCAGCAGCTTGACAGTTAACTATGGCTACACCTTC. The chain uses TRBV27 and TRBJ1-2; a weak D match, TRBD1 (5 bases). The germline CDR1 and CDR2 sequences are MNHEY and SMNVEV (reference sequence). V dropped 6 bases and J dropped 1 base, with 9 bases sitting between them. This CDR3 contains 13 residues.